The present T cell receptor beta chain was sequenced within a study of beta chain features in type 1 diabetes. General observations from the study: Insertion counts at VDJ junctions were lower in type 1 diabetes patients, who also showed more deletions there. Within patients, naive, central memory and Treg TCRB repertoires seemed more similar than within healthy donors.

By way of CD45RO/CCR7/CD25/CD127/CD95/CD27, the CD4+ regulatory, stem cell-like memory, central memory and naive cells were sorted. Each of the sorted populations had a purity greater than 98%. A word on this clone: Its antigen is still unknown.

Trimming left V 4 bases short and J 5 bases short, with 13 bases between. The CDR3 spans 14 residues. Germline values: CDR1 SGHRS, CDR2 YFSETQ. The whole isolated RNA underwent reverse transcription, so sequencing captured expressed TCRB transcripts. The table came from immunoSEQ multiplex PCR; TCRdb's copy has only in-frame clones and leaves some out. In the table there are about 350,000 clones, less than 20% of which are singletons. Specimen: naive CD4+ T cells from blood. The clonotype originates from a young woman in good health. The V and J genes are TRBV5-1 and TRBJ2-1; D might be TRBD2 (6 bases). CDR3 loop: CASSARDFHNEQFF. The CDR3 DNA sequence: TGCGCCAGCAGCGCCCGGGACTTTCACAATGAGCAGTTCTTC.